These 22 T cell receptor beta chains were sequenced from one sample in a study of blood T cells in healthy people across ages. Primers used in a second PCR of about 7 to 12 cycles were a sample-barcoded 5' primer and a J-beta primer mix. MiXCR, run by TCRdb on the 5' RACE reads, gives a single entry per CDR3 protein. The data show around 700,000 distinct CDR3 sequences, about 25% seen once. This sample also belongs to another study, concerning T cells of mothers and their children.

What was sequenced was blood. These receptors came from a boy younger than 18 in good health.

This chain joins TRBV24-1 and TRBJ1-1; D is possibly TRBD1 (6 bases). The V end lost 7 bases, the J end lost 3 bases, and 23 bases lay between the germline ends. CDR3 size: 17 residues. Germline CDR1 reads KGHDR; CDR2 reads SFDVKD. The CDR3 reads CATRRPGHTTCDTEAFF. The CDR3 coding sequence is TGTGCCACCAGGAGGCCGGGACACACGACGTGTGACACTGAAGCTTTCTTT.

This clonotype turned up a few times. The chain joins TRBV7-9 to TRBJ2-5, with 9 bases matching TRBD1. Trimming at V came to 4 bases and at J to 5 bases, leaving 14 bases not matched to a gene. CDR3 size: 17 residues. Germline values: CDR1 SEHNR, CDR2 FQNEAQ (reference sequence). The CDR3 nucleotides read TGTGCCAGCAGCTACATACCGGGACAGGGAGGTCTGGAGACCCAGTACTTC. Residues: CASSYIPGQGGLETQYF. The full variable domain, with the rest looked up from reference TRBV7-9 and TRBJ2-5, is DTGVSQNPRHKITKRGQNVTFRCDPISEHNRLYWYRQTLGQGPEFLTYFQNEAQLEKSRLLSDRFSAERPKGSFSTLEIQRTEQGDSAMYLCASSYIPGQGGLETQYFGPGTRLLVL.

Worth noting for this clonotype: The junction differs from germline at one of its ends, possibly a read error. The rearrangement links TRBV15 to TRBJ2-3; 7 bases align to TRBD1. This CDR3 has 15 amino acids. Germline CDR1 LNHNV, CDR2 YYDKDF (reference sequence). The CDR3 loop reads CATGRDKGAADTQYF. CDR3 DNA sequence: TGTGCCACCGGCAGAGATAAGGGGGCCGCAGATACGCAGTATTTT.

The chain couples TRBV11-2 to TRBJ2-5, with 12 bases lining up with TRBD2. The DNA end lines up better with TRBJ2-7; the J call may be wrong. Per germline, CDR1 SGHAT and CDR2 FQNNGV. This CDR3 contains 17 residues. The CDR3 here is CASSFFSLAGGDYEQYF. Written as DNA, the CDR3 is TGTGCCAGCAGCTTCTTCTCTCTAGCGGGGGGGGACTACGAGCAGTACTTC.

V is TRBV25-1 and J is TRBJ2-1, with no clear D. Germline CDR1 is MGHDK and CDR2 is SYGVNS. The CDR3 totals 11 residues. Trimming stripped 8 bases from V and 4 bases from J, with 6 bases between. The CDR3 sequence: CASDHYNEQFF. CDR3 coding DNA: TGTGCCAGCGACCATTACAATGAGCAGTTCTTC.

In this sample, this clonotype turned up a few times. The rearrangement links TRBV29-1 to TRBJ2-1; no definite D call. The CDR3 extends over 13 amino acids. Germline CDR1 reads SQVTM; CDR2 reads ANQGSEA. V gave up 2 bases and J gave up 3 bases, with 8 bases separating them. The CDR3 reads CSVELAYYNEQFF. The DNA for the CDR3 is TGCAGCGTTGAACTGGCATACTACAATGAGCAGTTCTTC.

This clonotype was observed a few times. The CDR3 bases are TGTGCCACCAGTCGCCAAGAGGAGGGGGTCCAAGAGACCCAGTACTTC. Translating it yields CATSRQEEGVQETQYF. The chain joins TRBV24-1 to TRBJ2-5; D is possibly TRBD1 or TRBD2 (6 bases each). V was trimmed by 6 bases and J by 1 base, leaving 17 bases between them. The CDR3 has 16 amino acids. CDR1 and CDR2 from the germline V gene are KGHDR and SFDVKD.

To note about this clonotype: Its ends do not fully match the called genes, so a read error is possible. The V call is TRBV7-2, the J call TRBJ2-3, with TRBD2 matching over 8 bases. CDR3 size: 15 residues. Germline V gene data show CDR1 as SGHTA and CDR2 as FQGNSA. The CDR3 nucleotides are TGTGCCAGCAGCCCGTCGGGGGGGGAGAGAGATACGCAGTGTTTT. Encoded protein: CASSPSGGERDTQCF.

This clonotype turned up a few times. This chain connects TRBV6-6 to TRBJ1-2; D is unclear. This CDR3 region has 16 residues. The V and J ends lost 2 bases and 3 bases respectively, with 16 bases between them. The germline CDR1 and CDR2 sequences are MNHNY and SVGAGI (reference sequence). In nucleotides, the CDR3 is TGTGCCAGCAGTTACGTACCGGGTAATATGGACTATGGCTACACCTTC. Translating gives CASSYVPGNMDYGYTF.

This sequence joins TRBV7-9 and TRBJ2-7; 8 bases agree with TRBD1. CDR1 is SEHNR, CDR2 FQNEAQ, per germline (reference sequence). The V gene end was trimmed by 6 bases and the J gene end by 3 bases; junction bases not matched to a gene: 10. The CDR3 length is 15 residues. The CDR3 region has the DNA TGTGCCAGCAGTAGGATGGACAGGGCTCTCTACGAGCAGTACTTC. This codes for CASSRMDRALYEQYF.

This CDR3 is CASSQSVSAPGANVLTF. DNA of the CDR3: TGTGCCAGTAGTCAGTCGGTGTCCGCCCCAGGGGCCAACGTCCTGACTTTC. The rearrangement links TRBV19 to TRBJ2-6; no clear D gene. Germline V CDR1 and CDR2: LNHDA, SQIVND (reference sequence). Trimming stripped 5 bases from V and 4 bases from J, with 18 bases between. The CDR3 consists of 17 residues.

This chain uses TRBV29-1 with TRBJ2-2; D gene ambiguous. Between the trimmed V and J ends, which lost 2 bases and 6 bases, there was a span of 7 bases. The CDR3 consists of 12 residues. Germline CDR1 reads SQVTM; CDR2 reads ANQGSEA. The CDR3 DNA reads as TGCAGCGTTGAAAAGGGTCCCGGGGAGCTGTTTTTT. Translation gives CSVEKGPGELFF.

Here the CDR3 DNA reads TGTGCCAGCAGTGAGACTGGCGGGAGACCCGAGCAGTACTTC. Its translation is CASSETGGRPEQYF. This chain connects TRBV12-3 or TRBV12-4 to TRBJ2-7; 7 bases fit TRBD2. V shed 5 bases, J shed 6 bases, and the junction held 10 bases outside the gene matches. This CDR3 is built from 14 residues.

This chain joins TRBV6-5 and TRBJ2-5, with TRBD2 identical over 11 bases. The better agreement between TRBJ2-7 and the DNA end casts doubt on the J call. The V gene's germline CDR1 is MNHEY and CDR2 SVGAGI. The CDR3 extends over 14 amino acids. The chain's CDR3 is CASNPGLAEYEQYF. CDR3 nucleotides: TGTGCCAGCAACCCGGGACTAGCGGAATACGAGCAGTACTTC.

This clonotype was observed a handful of times. V usage is TRBV12-3 or TRBV12-4 and J usage is TRBJ2-2; D may be TRBD1 or TRBD2 (5 bases each). The CDR3 contains 16 residues. V was clipped by 6 bases and J by 4 bases, with 18 bases between them. DNA of the CDR3: TGTGCCAGCAGGACCCACGGGACCGATGTCACCGGGGAGCTGTTTTTT. Translated: CASRTHGTDVTGELFF.

This clonotype has a handful of counts. The chain combines TRBV29-1 with TRBJ2-5; possibly TRBD1 or TRBD2 for D (5 bases each). The J call is doubtful: the DNA matches TRBJ2-1 better. This CDR3 contains 14 residues. Germline-derived CDR1 and CDR2 are SQVTM and ANQGSEA. Written as DNA, the CDR3 is TGCAGCGTCGACTCAGGCTGGGACGACTATGAGCAGTTCTTC. Translation: CSVDSGWDDYEQFF.

The chain recombines TRBV7-3 with TRBJ2-3, with 9 bases fitting TRBD1. Unmatched junction bases numbered 4, after V lost 5 bases and J lost 4 bases. The germline gives CDR1 SGHTA, CDR2 FQGTGA. The CDR3 consists of 14 residues. The DNA for the CDR3 is TGTGCCAGCAGCCAAGGGACAGGGTCAGATACGCAGTATTTT. Translating gives CASSQGTGSDTQYF.

This clonotype was seen at least ten times. The V and J genes are TRBV24-1 and TRBJ2-5; 8 bases fit TRBD1. The junction had 10 bases not matched to a gene; V was cut back by 4 bases and J by 1 base. CDR1 and CDR2 (germline): KGHDR, SFDVKD. The CDR3 has 17 residues. CDR3 amino acids: CATSDRGRGLGQETQYF. In DNA, the CDR3 is TGTGCCACCAGTGACCGGGGCAGGGGGCTTGGCCAAGAGACCCAGTACTTC.

This chain connects TRBV2 to TRBJ2-5; D tentatively fits TRBD1 or TRBD2 (6 bases each). V was clipped by 6 bases and J by 3 bases, with 23 bases between them. CDR1 SNHLY and CDR2 FYNNEI come from the germline V gene. This CDR3 comprises 17 residues. The CDR3 here is CASSFLLGGAGEETQYF. CDR3 bases: TGTGCCAGCAGCTTTTTGTTGGGGGGCGCCGGGGAAGAGACCCAGTACTTC.

This clonotype appeared a few times. The gene calls are TRBV6-1 and TRBJ1-4; 9 positions match TRBD1. The J segment lost 8 bases and the V segment lost 7 bases, leaving 17 bases of the junction unmatched. The CDR3 spans 17 residues. CDR1 is MNHNS, CDR2 SASEGT, per germline. CDR3 DNA sequence: TGTGCCAGCAAAGCCGGAACCCTGGGGACAGGGCTGGAAAAACTGTTTTTT. This translates into CASKAGTLGTGLEKLFF.

This clonotype has more than one count but fewer than ten. The chain has TRBV20-1 and TRBJ2-1, with 11 bases identical to TRBD2. CDR1 is DFQATT, CDR2 SNEGSKA, per germline (reference sequence). After removal of 1 base from V and 2 bases from J, the junction contained 4 bases not matched to a gene. The CDR3 totals 16 residues. The CDR3 DNA sequence: TGCAGTGCTAGAGTACCTAGCGGGAGGACCTACAATGAGCAGTTCTTC. Amino acids: CSARVPSGRTYNEQFF.

The J gene is TRBJ2-2, the V gene TRBV19; a weak D match, TRBD2 (5 bases). The CDR3 runs to 15 residues. Germline-derived CDR1 and CDR2 are LNHDA and SQIVND (reference sequence). V gave up 4 bases and J gave up 0 bases, with 9 bases separating them. This chain's CDR3 is CASSKRTANTGELFF. CDR3 coding DNA: TGTGCCAGTAGTAAAAGGACTGCGAACACCGGGGAGCTGTTTTTT.